The next 3 T cell receptor beta chains were all read from a single sample in a study of OX40 agonist ivuxolimab in advanced cancers. The method was immunoSEQ multiplex PCR; TCRdb's version includes in-frame clones alone and lacks a portion of them. The sample carries around 66,000 clones, roughly 80% recorded once. The sample in question was CD4+ or CD8+ T cells sorted from blood, obtained in a trial of the OX40 agonist ivuxolimab. The receptors come from an adult with an advanced solid tumor such as melanoma, head and neck, liver or kidney cancer.

This sequence joins TRBV4-1 and TRBJ1-1, with D perhaps TRBD1 (5 bases). V lost 4 bases to trimming and J lost 0 bases, with 9 bases between them. Germline V gives CDR1 MGHRA, CDR2 YSYEKL. This CDR3 is 14 amino acids long. In DNA, the CDR3 is TGCGCCAGCAGCCGACAGAGTTTGAACACTGAAGCTTTCTTT. Its translation is CASSRQSLNTEAFF.

The chain links TRBV19 to TRBJ2-5, with D possibly being TRBD2 (6 bases). Trimming left V 5 bases short and J 5 bases short, with 15 bases between. The CDR3 sequence is 14 residues long. CDR1 is LNHDA, CDR2 SQIVND, per germline (reference sequence). This CDR3 is CASSRGLSDETQYF. CDR3 nucleotide sequence: TGTGCCAGTAGTCGAGGACTATCTGACGAGACCCAGTACTTC.

The DNA for the CDR3 is TGTGCCAGCAGCCATCGACTAGCGGGGGATCTTCATGAGCAGTTCTTC. This encodes CASSHRLAGDLHEQFF. The chain links TRBV7-2 to TRBJ2-1; 12 bases align to TRBD2. Trimming removed 5 bases from V and 8 bases from J; junction bases left unmatched: 10. The CDR3 extends over 16 amino acids. Germline CDR1 SGHTA, CDR2 FQGNSA.